These 9 T cell receptor beta chains share one sample of origin, sequenced in a study of beta chain features in type 1 diabetes. Points from the study as a whole: When Type 1 diabetes patients were examined, their TCRB CDR3s proved moderately but significantly shorter in all four CD4+ subsets.

No antigens are known for them. Every isolated RNA sample was fully reverse transcribed, so sequencing captured expressed TCRB transcripts. Using immunoSEQ multiplex PCR, the repertoire was profiled, and TCRdb retains in-frame clones only, with some absent. This sample carries hundreds of thousands of clones, roughly 13% of them seen once, and the ten largest clones take just under 0.04%. Sequencing input: naive CD4+ T cells from blood. The source of these receptors is a man aged 18 to 29 with type 1 diabetes.

V usage is TRBV6-6 and J usage is TRBJ2-3, with D perhaps TRBD2 (6 bases). Deletions cut 6 bases from V and 6 bases from J, with 19 bases between. Germline CDR1 MNHNY, CDR2 SVGAGI (reference sequence). The CDR3 totals 15 residues. CDR3: CASREAGINEDTQYF. CDR3 DNA: TGTGCCAGCAGGGAGGCGGGGATAAATGAGGATACGCAGTATTTT.

This clone was observed a handful of times. The chain combines TRBV5-4 with TRBJ2-7; the match to TRBD1 covers 9 bases. Trimming cost V 4 bases and J 6 bases; bases outside gene matches: 8. The CDR3 sequence is 14 residues long. CDR1 is SGHNT, CDR2 YYREEE, per germline (reference sequence). CDR3 in amino acids: CASSLIQGAGEQYF. CDR3 DNA: TGTGCCAGCAGCCTCATACAGGGGGCCGGCGAGCAGTACTTC.

This clone was seen a handful of times. The CDR3, as DNA: TGTGCCAGCAAGGACAGTCGCAGTTCTGGGGCCAACGTCCTGACTTTC. Its protein is CASKDSRSSGANVLTF. This rearrangement joins TRBV5-4 to TRBJ2-6, with a tentative D call TRBD1 (6 bases). This CDR3 contains 16 residues. Germline loops: CDR1 SGHNT, CDR2 YYREEE (reference sequence). Deletions cut 6 bases from V and 1 base from J, with 14 bases between.

This clone turned up a few times. V usage is TRBV9 and J usage is TRBJ2-1; the D gene could be TRBD1 or TRBD2 (5 bases each). Germline-derived CDR1 and CDR2 are SGDLS and YYNGEE. The CDR3 loop spans 15 amino acids. The ends were cut back, 7 bases at V and 0 bases at J, with 14 bases in the middle. The chain's CDR3 is CASGAGTSSYNEQFF. CDR3 DNA sequence: TGTGCCAGCGGGGCCGGGACCTCCTCCTACAATGAGCAGTTCTTC.

This clone was seen a handful of times. The CDR3 reads CASSPSSGSYEQYF. The CDR3 bases are TGTGCCAGCAGCCCGTCTAGCGGAAGCTACGAGCAGTACTTC. This chain joins TRBV11-2 and TRBJ2-7; 7 bases are a match to TRBD2. The CDR3 sequence is 14 residues long. The V gene end was trimmed by 5 bases and the J gene end by 3 bases; junction bases not matched to a gene: 7. Germline CDR1 and CDR2: SGHAT and FQNNGV.

The gene calls are TRBV30 and TRBJ1-2, with D possibly TRBD1 on 5 matching bases. CDR1 and CDR2 from the germline V gene are GTSNPN and SVGIG (reference sequence). V lost 0 bases to trimming and J lost 4 bases, with 15 bases between them. The CDR3 has 15 amino acids. The chain's CDR3 is CAWSVLPGQTYGYTF. The DNA for the CDR3 is TGTGCCTGGAGTGTACTTCCCGGACAAACCTATGGCTACACCTTC.

The chain is built from TRBV25-1 and TRBJ2-7; 9 bases fit TRBD2. The junction had 4 bases not matched to a gene; V was cut back by 3 bases and J by 4 bases. Germline-derived CDR1 and CDR2 are MGHDK and SYGVNS. The CDR3 runs 14 residues. CDR3 residues: CASSDLAGPYEQYF. The CDR3 region has the DNA TGTGCCAGCAGTGACCTAGCGGGACCTTACGAGCAGTACTTC.

The rearrangement links TRBV10-3 to TRBJ2-7; 11 positions match TRBD1. This CDR3 contains 13 residues. Germline-derived CDR1 and CDR2 are ENHRY and SYGVKD. After removal of 9 bases from V and 6 bases from J, the junction contained 7 bases not matched to a gene. The CDR3 region is CAIGGTGGSEQYF. The CDR3 DNA sequence: TGTGCCATAGGCGGGACAGGGGGTAGCGAGCAGTACTTC.

The rearrangement uses TRBV28 and TRBJ1-5; D remains ambiguous. V lost 5 bases, J lost 5 bases, and 13 bases lay in between. The CDR3 has 14 residues. Germline V gene sequence: CDR1 MDHEN, CDR2 SYDVKM. The chain's CDR3 is CASSRRRMDQPQHF. The CDR3 nucleotides are TGTGCCAGCAGTAGACGACGGATGGATCAGCCCCAGCATTTT. The full variable domain, in which reference TRBV28 and TRBJ1-5 provide the parts outside the CDR3, is DVKVTQSSRYLVKRTGEKVFLECVQDMDHENMFWYRQDPGLGLRLIYFSYDVKMKEKGDIPEGYSVSREKKERFSLILESASTNQTSMYLCASSRRRMDQPQHFGDGTRLSIL.